What follows are 21 T cell receptor beta chains derived from one specimen sequenced in a study of human thymus T cells. Thymus was obtained from resections taken during corrective heart surgery. Sequencing was performed with immunoSEQ multiplex PCR; in TCRdb, only in-frame clones are kept and a portion is missing. The sample records roughly 120,000 clones, around 94% being singletons. The sequencing sample was made of thymus tissue. All receptors derive from a boy under two years old with a congenital heart defect but otherwise immunologically healthy.

The chain couples TRBV2 to TRBJ1-6; TRBD1 matches 7 bases. V dropped 5 bases and J dropped 2; count of bases not matched to a gene: 9. Germline assignment: CDR1 SNHLY and CDR2 FYNNEI. The CDR3 is made up of 17 amino acids. Here the CDR3 DNA reads TGTGCCAGCAGTTTTAAGACAGGGACGACCTATAATTCACCCCTCCACTTT. Translation gives CASSFKTGTTYNSPLHF.

V is TRBV6-1 and J is TRBJ1-2; maybe TRBD1 (6 bases). The V gene's germline CDR1 is MNHNS and CDR2 SASEGT. V shed 1 base and J shed 4 bases, with 10 bases lying between them. CDR3 length: 14 amino acids. The CDR3 DNA is TGTGCCAGCAGTGAAGGGGGGCGCGGCTATGGCTACACCTTC. Protein sequence: CASSEGGRGYGYTF.

The chain joins TRBV5-8 to TRBJ2-7; D call uncertain. The CDR3 spans 13 residues. CDR1 is SGHTS and CDR2 is YDEGEE in the germline V gene. Trimming took off 0 bases at V and 7 bases at J, with 11 bases between the two ends. The CDR3, as DNA: TGTGCCAGCAGCTTGGTCCAAATGTGGGAGCAGTACTTC. Its translation: CASSLVQMWEQYF.

V and J are TRBV5-8 and TRBJ1-2; D uncertain. Per germline, CDR1 SGHTS and CDR2 YDEGEE. Trimming pared 2 bases from V and 0 bases from J, leaving 14 bases between. The CDR3 is 16 residues long. The CDR3 sequence is CASSLTHSVANYGYTF. The CDR3 nucleotides read TGTGCCAGCAGCTTAACACATTCGGTGGCTAACTATGGCTACACCTTC.

The table lists this clone with a count of one. The gene calls are TRBV16 and TRBJ1-6, with D possibly TRBD1 on 6 matching bases. Germline loops: CDR1 KGHSY, CDR2 FQNENV. CDR3 length: 14 amino acids. Trimming removed 8 bases at V and 5 bases at J, with 13 bases between. CDR3 amino acids: CASLHREDNSPLHF. CDR3 in DNA: TGTGCCAGCTTACACAGGGAGGATAATTCACCCCTCCACTTT.

V usage is TRBV19 and J usage is TRBJ1-4; 9 bases match TRBD1. The CDR3 has 14 amino acids. Trimming took 6 bases from V and 7 from J; bases not matched to a gene: 6. Germline CDR1 and CDR2: LNHDA and SQIVND (reference sequence). CDR3 bases: TGTGCCAGTAGGACCGGGGACAGGGTTGAAAAACTGTTTTTT. Amino acid sequence: CASRTGDRVEKLFF.

The gene calls are TRBV5-6 and TRBJ2-7, with D perhaps matching TRBD1 or TRBD2 (6 bases each). Trimming left V 4 bases short and J 4 bases short, with 15 bases between. This CDR3 spans 14 amino acids. Germline V gene data show CDR1 as SGHDT and CDR2 as YYEEEE. The CDR3 loop reads CASSLEGDLYEQYF. The DNA of the CDR3 is TGTGCCAGCAGCCTGGAGGGGGATTTATACGAGCAGTACTTC.

The chain couples TRBV2 to TRBJ1-6; D call uncertain. The germline V gene encodes CDR1 SNHLY and CDR2 FYNNEI. The ends were cut back, 3 bases at V and 7 bases at J, with 7 bases in the middle. The CDR3 has 13 residues. The CDR3 coding sequence is TGTGCCAGCAGTGATAGCGAAAATTCACCCCTCCACTTT. The encoded protein is CASSDSENSPLHF.

The rearrangement uses TRBV27 and TRBJ1-1, with 9 nucleotides matching TRBD1. Germline V gene data show CDR1 as MNHEY and CDR2 as SMNVEV (reference sequence). J lost 5 bases, V lost 0 bases, and 7 bases had no gene match. CDR3 length: 16 amino acids. The CDR3 here is CASSLSYDRGYTEAFF. For the CDR3, the DNA is TGTGCCAGCAGTTTATCTTACGACAGGGGGTATACTGAAGCTTTCTTT.

CDR3 nucleotides: TGCGCCAGCCATCCAGGGGACGAGCAGTACTTC. Amino acid sequence: CASHPGDEQYF. The rearrangement uses TRBV5-1 and TRBJ2-7, with D possibly being TRBD1 (6 bases). Trimming removed 7 bases from V and 5 bases from J, with 10 bases in between. The CDR3 runs to 11 residues. The germline V gene encodes CDR1 SGHRS and CDR2 YFSETQ.

This rearrangement joins TRBV27 to TRBJ2-3; D may be TRBD2 (6 bases). Germline V gives CDR1 MNHEY, CDR2 SMNVEV (reference sequence). Trimming cost V 2 bases and J 3 bases, with 15 bases left between them. The CDR3 has 16 amino acids. The CDR3 coding sequence is TGTGCCAGCAGTTTACTCGGGACTCCCAATACAGATACGCAGTATTTT. Residues: CASSLLGTPNTDTQYF.

Concerning this clone: Its ends do not fully match the called genes, so a read error is possible. The identical CDR3 is also encoded by other nucleotide sequences in the sample. The V call is TRBV27, the J call TRBJ1-2; D gene ambiguous. CDR3 length equals 14 residues. The V gene's germline CDR1 is MNHEY and CDR2 SMNVEV (reference sequence). This chain's CDR3 is CASSPGVLSGSYTF. The DNA for the CDR3 is TGTGCTAGCAGTCCCGGAGTATTGTCTGGGTCCTACACCTTC.

This clone was recorded once. The rearrangement links TRBV2 to TRBJ2-2; TRBD2 matches at 12 bases. Germline loops: CDR1 SNHLY, CDR2 FYNNEI. The V gene end was trimmed by 4 bases and the J gene end by 2 bases; junction bases not matched to a gene: 11. This CDR3 spans 19 amino acids. The CDR3 DNA sequence: TGTGCCAGCAGTGCCCTCCGACTAGCGGGGGAACTCAACACCGGGGAGCTGTTTTTT. It translates to CASSALRLAGELNTGELFF.

With regard to this clone: Its ends do not fully match the called genes, so a read error is possible. This chain uses TRBV19 with TRBJ2-5, with TRBD1 matching 7 bases. CDR1 and CDR2 from the germline V gene are LNHDA and SQIVND (reference sequence). CDR3 length equals 14 residues. The CDR3 protein is CASSADRVQATQYF. CDR3 bases: TGTGCCAGTAGTGCAGACAGGGTTCAAGCGACCCAGTACTTC. Combining the CDR3 with reference TRBV19 and TRBJ2-5 gives the whole variable domain DGGITQSPKYLFRKEGQNVTLSCEQNLNHDAMYWYRQDPGQGLRLIYYSQIVNDFQKGDIAEGYSVSREKKESFPLTVTSAQKNPTAFYLCASSADRVQATQYFGPGTRLLVL.

The rearrangement links TRBV27 to TRBJ1-1, with 9 positions matching TRBD1. Germline V gene lookup returns CDR1 MNHEY and CDR2 SMNVEV (reference sequence). V lost 3 bases to trimming and J lost 5 bases; unmatched junction nucleotides: 10. There are 16 residues in the CDR3. The CDR3 is CASSFRGQGRGTEAFF. In DNA, the CDR3 is TGTGCCAGCAGTTTCAGGGGACAGGGAAGAGGGACTGAAGCTTTCTTT.

The rearrangement uses TRBV7-9 and TRBJ2-6; 7 nucleotides line up with TRBD1. Germline values: CDR1 SEHNR, CDR2 FQNEAQ (reference sequence). The ends lost 5 bases at V and 4 bases at J; junction bases unmatched: 11. The CDR3 has 17 residues. The CDR3 nucleotides are TGTGCCAGCAGCCCCTTACCTGACAGGGCCGGGGCCAACGTCCTGACTTTC. Encoded protein: CASSPLPDRAGANVLTF.

The chain is built from TRBV11-2 and TRBJ1-4, with no clear D. Trimming stripped 5 bases from V and 4 bases from J, with 17 bases between. This CDR3 is 16 amino acids long. Germline CDR1 is SGHAT and CDR2 is FQNNGV. The CDR3 reads CASSPTVARLNEKLFF. The CDR3 region has the DNA TGTGCCAGCAGCCCCACCGTAGCGAGGCTTAATGAAAAACTGTTTTTT.

The chain joins TRBV5-1 to TRBJ2-2; TRBD1 might be the D (5 bases). Germline V lookup: CDR1 SGHRS, CDR2 YFSETQ. The CDR3 spans 14 residues. Trimming removed 3 bases at V and 7 bases at J, with 13 bases between. The CDR3 reads CASSWGGTVGELFF. In nucleotides, the CDR3 is TGCGCCAGCAGCTGGGGCGGCACGGTCGGGGAGCTGTTTTTT.

The chain couples TRBV5-1 to TRBJ2-3; 10 bases are shared with TRBD2. Germline V CDR1 and CDR2: SGHRS, YFSETQ. The CDR3 extends over 20 amino acids. Trimming took 1 base from V and 2 from J; bases not matched to a gene: 16. The CDR3 DNA sequence: TGCGCCAGCAGCTTGTCGGCTAGCGGGGGCCGGGAACCTAACACAGATACGCAGTATTTT. Translating it yields CASSLSASGGREPNTDTQYF.

The chain recombines TRBV5-1 with TRBJ2-6; D possibly corresponds to TRBD1 (6 bases). V was cut by 1 base and J by 0 bases, with 17 bases left in between. From germline, CDR1 is SGHRS and CDR2 YFSETQ. CDR3 length equals 19 residues. The CDR3 spells CASSLYWGRGPSGANVLTF. The CDR3, as DNA: TGCGCCAGCAGCTTGTATTGGGGCAGGGGTCCCTCTGGGGCCAACGTCCTGACTTTC.

The V call is TRBV2, the J call TRBJ2-5, with D maybe TRBD2 (7 bases). The CDR3 covers 17 residues. Germline lookup yields CDR1 SNHLY and CDR2 FYNNEI. The V end lost 6 bases, the J end lost 12 bases, and 32 bases lay between the germline ends. In nucleotides, the CDR3 is TGTGCCAGCAGAGTCCCACTTGAGGGGGAGACGCGGGGGTCCAAGTACTTC. This codes for CASRVPLEGETRGSKYF.